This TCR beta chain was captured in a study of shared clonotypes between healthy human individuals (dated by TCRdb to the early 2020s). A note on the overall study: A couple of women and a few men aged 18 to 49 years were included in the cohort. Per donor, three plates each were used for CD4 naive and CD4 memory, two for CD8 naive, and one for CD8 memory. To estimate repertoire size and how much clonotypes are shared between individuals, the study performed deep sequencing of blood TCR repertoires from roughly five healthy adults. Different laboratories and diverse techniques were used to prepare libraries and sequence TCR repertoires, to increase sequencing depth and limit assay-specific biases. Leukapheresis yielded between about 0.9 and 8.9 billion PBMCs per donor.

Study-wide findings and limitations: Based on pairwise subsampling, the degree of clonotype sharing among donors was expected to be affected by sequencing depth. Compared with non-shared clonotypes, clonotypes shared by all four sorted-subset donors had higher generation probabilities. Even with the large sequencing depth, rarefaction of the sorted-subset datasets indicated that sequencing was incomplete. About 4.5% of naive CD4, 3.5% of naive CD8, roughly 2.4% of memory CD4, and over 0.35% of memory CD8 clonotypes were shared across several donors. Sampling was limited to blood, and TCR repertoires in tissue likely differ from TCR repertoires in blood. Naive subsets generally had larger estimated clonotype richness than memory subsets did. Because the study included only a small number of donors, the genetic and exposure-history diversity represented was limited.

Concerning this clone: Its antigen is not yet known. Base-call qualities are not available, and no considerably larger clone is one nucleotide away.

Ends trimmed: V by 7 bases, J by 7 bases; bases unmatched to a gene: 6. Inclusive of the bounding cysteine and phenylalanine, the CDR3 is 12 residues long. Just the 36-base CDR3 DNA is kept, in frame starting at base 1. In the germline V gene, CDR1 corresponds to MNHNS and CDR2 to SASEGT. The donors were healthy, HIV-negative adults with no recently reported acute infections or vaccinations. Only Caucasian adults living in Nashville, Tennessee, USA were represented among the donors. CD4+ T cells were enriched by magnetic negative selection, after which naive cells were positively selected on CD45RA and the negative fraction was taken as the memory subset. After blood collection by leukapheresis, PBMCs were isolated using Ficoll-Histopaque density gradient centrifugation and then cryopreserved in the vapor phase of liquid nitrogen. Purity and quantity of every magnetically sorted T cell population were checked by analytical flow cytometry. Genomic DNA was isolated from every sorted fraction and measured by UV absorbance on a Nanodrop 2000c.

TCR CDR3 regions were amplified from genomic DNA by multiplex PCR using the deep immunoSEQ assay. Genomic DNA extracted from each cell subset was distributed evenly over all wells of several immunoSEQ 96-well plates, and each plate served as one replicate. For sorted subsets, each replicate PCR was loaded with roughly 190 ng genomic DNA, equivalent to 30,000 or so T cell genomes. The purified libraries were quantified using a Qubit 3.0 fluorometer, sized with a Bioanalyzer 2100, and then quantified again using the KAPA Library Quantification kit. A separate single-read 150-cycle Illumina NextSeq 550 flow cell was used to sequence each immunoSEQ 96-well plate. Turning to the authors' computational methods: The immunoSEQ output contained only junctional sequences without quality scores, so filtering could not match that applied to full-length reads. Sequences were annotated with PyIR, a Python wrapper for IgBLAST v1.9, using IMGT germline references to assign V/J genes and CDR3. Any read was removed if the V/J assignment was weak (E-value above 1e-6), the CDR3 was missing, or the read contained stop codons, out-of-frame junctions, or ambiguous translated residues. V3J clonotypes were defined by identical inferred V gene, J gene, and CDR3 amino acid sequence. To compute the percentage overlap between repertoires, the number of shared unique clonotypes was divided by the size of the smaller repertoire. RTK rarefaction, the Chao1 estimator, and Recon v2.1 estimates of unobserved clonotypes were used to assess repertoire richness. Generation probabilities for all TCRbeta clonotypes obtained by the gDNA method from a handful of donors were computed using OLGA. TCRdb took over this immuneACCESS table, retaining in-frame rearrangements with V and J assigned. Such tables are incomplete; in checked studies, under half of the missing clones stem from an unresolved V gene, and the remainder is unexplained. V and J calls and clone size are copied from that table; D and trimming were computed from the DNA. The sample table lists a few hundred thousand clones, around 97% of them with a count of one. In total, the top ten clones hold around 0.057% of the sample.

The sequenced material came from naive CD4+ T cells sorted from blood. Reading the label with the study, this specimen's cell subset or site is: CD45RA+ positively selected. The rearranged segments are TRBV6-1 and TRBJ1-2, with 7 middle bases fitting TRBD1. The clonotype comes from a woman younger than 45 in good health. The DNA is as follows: TGTGCCAGCACCCAGGGGGAGAGTGGCTACACCTTC. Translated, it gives CASTQGESGYTF.